Below are 17 T cell receptor beta chains sequenced from a single sample in a study of blood T cell repertoires in COVID-19. The repertoire was sequenced with immunoSEQ multiplex PCR; TCRdb's copy has only in-frame clones and lacks some. The data hold around 110,000 clones, with approximately 84% observed a single time. Sequencing was performed on peripheral blood. These receptors all come from a man between 70 and 80 years old with active or convalescent COVID-19.

The chain is built from TRBV5-1 and TRBJ1-2, with D possibly TRBD1 on 5 matching bases. Trimming removed 5 bases at V and 4 bases at J, with 12 bases between. CDR3 size: 13 residues. Looked up from germline, CDR1 is SGHRS and CDR2 is YFSETQ. Here the CDR3 reads CASRVGQAYGYTF. The CDR3 DNA reads TGCGCCAGCAGGGTAGGACAAGCCTATGGCTACACCTTC.

This sequence joins TRBV27 and TRBJ2-1; 7 bases agree with TRBD1. J gave up 3 bases and V 5 bases, and 10 bases lay outside the gene matches. The CDR3 is 16 amino acids. Germline lookup yields CDR1 MNHEY and CDR2 SMNVEV (reference sequence). CDR3 nucleotides: TGTGCCAGCAGTCCTACAGGGGTGGGGTTCTACAATGAGCAGTTCTTC. Translating it yields CASSPTGVGFYNEQFF.

The V gene is TRBV5-1, the J gene TRBJ1-1; maybe TRBD1 (5 bases). V dropped 3 bases and J dropped 1 base, with 7 bases sitting between them. The CDR3 consists of 13 residues. CDR1 is SGHRS, CDR2 YFSETQ, per germline. CDR3 in DNA: TGCGCCAGCAGCTCACAGGAGAACACTGAAGCTTTCTTT. This encodes CASSSQENTEAFF.

This rearrangement joins TRBV28 to TRBJ1-2, with 9 bases identical to TRBD1. CDR1 is MDHEN and CDR2 is SYDVKM in the germline V gene. The CDR3 is 16 amino acids. V lost 5 bases and J lost 5; bases outside the gene matches: 12. The CDR3 DNA is TGTGCCAGCAGTCCTACAGGGGGCGCAATAAGATATGGCTACACCTTC. Translated: CASSPTGGAIRYGYTF.

This clone was seen only once. The germline gene is not matched at one end of the junction; a read error may be the cause. The rearrangement uses TRBV7-7 and TRBJ2-2; 7 bases are shared with TRBD1. The CDR3 spans 13 residues. Per the germline V gene, CDR1 is SSHAT and CDR2 is FNYEAQ (reference sequence). The DNA for the CDR3 is TGTGCTAGCAGGCCGACAGGGCCCGGGGAGCTGTTTTTT. Encoded protein: CASRPTGPGELFF.

This clone was seen once. The chain employs TRBV5-1 and TRBJ2-3; 9 nucleotides match TRBD2. Germline assignment: CDR1 SGHRS and CDR2 YFSETQ. The CDR3 covers 15 residues. V trimming: 1 base; J trimming: 4 bases; junction bases outside the gene matches: 4. This chain's CDR3 is CASSLWGLASDTQYF. DNA for the CDR3: TGCGCCAGCAGCTTGTGGGGACTAGCATCAGATACGCAGTATTTT.

The chain recombines TRBV27 with TRBJ2-7; maybe TRBD1 (5 bases). Looked up from germline, CDR1 is MNHEY and CDR2 is SMNVEV (reference sequence). This CDR3 has 15 residues. With 8 bases removed from V and 0 bases from J, the gap between germline ends came to 17 bases. The CDR3, as DNA: TGTGCCAGCGGATCATCGCCAGGGCTCTCCTACGAGCAGTACTTC. Translation: CASGSSPGLSYEQYF.

This chain links TRBV19 with TRBJ2-6; the D gene is possibly TRBD2 (8 bases). V lost 8 bases to trimming and J lost 0 bases, with 17 bases between them. Per germline, CDR1 LNHDA and CDR2 SQIVND (reference sequence). The CDR3 totals 17 residues. CDR3 amino acids: CASRGGTVNSGANVLTF. CDR3 DNA sequence: TGTGCCAGTCGGGGGGGGACAGTCAACTCTGGGGCCAACGTCCTGACTTTC.

The chain carries TRBV10-3 and TRBJ1-1; a weak D match, TRBD1 (5 bases). Germline-derived CDR1 and CDR2 are ENHRY and SYGVKD. CDR3 size: 14 residues. Deletions cut 6 bases from V and 0 bases from J, with 11 bases between. CDR3 nucleotide sequence: TGTGCCATCAGATTTGACAGTCTGAACACTGAAGCTTTCTTT. Amino acids: CAIRFDSLNTEAFF.

Worth noting for this clone: The junction and the germline gene differ at one end; a read error may be behind it. This sample includes further DNA sequences coding for the same CDR3. The V call is TRBV4-1, the J call TRBJ1-1, with D unresolved. The CDR3 covers 12 residues. From germline, CDR1 is MGHRA and CDR2 YSYEKL. The CDR3 DNA reads TGTGCCAGCAGCCAAGTGGAGACTGAAGCTTTCTTT. This translates into CASSQVETEAFF.

This clone appeared once. The chain recombines TRBV2 with TRBJ1-1; tentative D call: TRBD1 (6 bases). The ends were cut back, 8 bases at V and 1 base at J, with 20 bases in the middle. The CDR3 spans 16 residues. The germline gives CDR1 SNHLY, CDR2 FYNNEI. The CDR3, as DNA: TGTGCCAGCGGGACGCCTCGCGCGGGGGCGAACACTGAAGCTTTCTTT. Translating it yields CASGTPRAGANTEAFF.

The V gene is TRBV3-1 (or the pseudogene TRBV3-2), the J gene TRBJ1-2, with 7 bases lining up with TRBD1. This CDR3 is built from 14 residues. Trimming cost V 4 bases and J 8 bases; bases outside gene matches: 10. Germline-derived CDR1 and CDR2 are LGHDT and YNNKEL (reference sequence). The CDR3 is CASSLGTAVRGYTF. CDR3 coding DNA: TGTGCCAGCAGCCTCGGGACAGCCGTTAGGGGCTACACCTTC.

In this sample, this clone turned up a few times. The chain carries TRBV7-9 and TRBJ2-7, with a tentative D call TRBD2 (5 bases). V lost 0 bases to trimming and J lost 0 bases, with 6 bases between them. The germline gives CDR1 SEHNR, CDR2 FQNEAQ (reference sequence). The CDR3 is 14 residues long. This chain's CDR3 is CASSLAGSSYEQYF. In DNA form, the CDR3 reads TGTGCCAGCAGCTTAGCGGGGAGCTCCTACGAGCAGTACTTC.

This sequence joins TRBV28 and TRBJ1-3; no reliable D call. The CDR3 extends over 12 amino acids. Germline CDR1 is MDHEN and CDR2 is SYDVKM. V was pared by 4 bases and J by 4 bases, with 5 bases between. The CDR3 DNA is TGTGCCAGCAGTTCCAGGGGAAACACCATATATTTT. Protein sequence: CASSSRGNTIYF.

The chain carries TRBV6-2 or TRBV6-3 and TRBJ2-7, with 10 bases identical to TRBD1. V trimming: 7 bases; J trimming: 5 bases; junction bases outside the gene matches: 11. The CDR3 is made up of 15 amino acids. Germline V lookup: CDR1 MNHEY, CDR2 SVGEGT. The CDR3: CASNPPGQGSHEQYF. CDR3 DNA sequence: TGTGCCAGCAACCCCCCGGGACAGGGGTCCCACGAGCAGTACTTC.

The chain combines TRBV7-9 with TRBJ2-7; D gene uncertain. CDR3 length equals 14 residues. V lost 1 base and J lost 1, with 8 bases in between. Germline values: CDR1 SEHNR, CDR2 FQNEAQ (reference sequence). Here the CDR3 DNA reads TGTGCCAGCAGCTTAGGAGGCGGATCCTACGAGCAGTACTTC. This translates into CASSLGGGSYEQYF.

The chain combines TRBV5-1 with TRBJ2-7; TRBD1 is a possible D gene (5 bases). Germline V gives CDR1 SGHRS, CDR2 YFSETQ. This CDR3 region has 14 residues. V was shortened by 4 bases and J by 0 bases, with 11 bases between the two germline ends. The CDR3 DNA follows: TGCGCCAGCAGCCTCGAGGACAACTCCTACGAGCAGTACTTC. Translation: CASSLEDNSYEQYF. Complete variable domain (other parts from reference TRBV5-1 and TRBJ2-7): KAGVTQTPRYLIKTRGQQVTLSCSPISGHRSVSWYQQTPGQGLQFLFEYFSETQRNKGNFPGRFSGRQFSNSRSEMNVSTLELGDSALYLCASSLEDNSYEQYFGPGTRLTVT.